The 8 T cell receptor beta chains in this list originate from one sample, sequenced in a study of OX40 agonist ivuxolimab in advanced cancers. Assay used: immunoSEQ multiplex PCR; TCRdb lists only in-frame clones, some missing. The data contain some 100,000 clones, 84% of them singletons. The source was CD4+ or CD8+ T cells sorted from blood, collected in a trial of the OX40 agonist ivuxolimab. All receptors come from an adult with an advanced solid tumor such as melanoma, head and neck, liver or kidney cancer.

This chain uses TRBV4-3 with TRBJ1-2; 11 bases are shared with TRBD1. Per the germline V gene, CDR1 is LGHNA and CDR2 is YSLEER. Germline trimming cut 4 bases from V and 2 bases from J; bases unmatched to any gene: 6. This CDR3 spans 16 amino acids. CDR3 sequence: CASSPRDRGNNYGYTF. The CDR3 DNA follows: TGCGCCAGCAGCCCGAGGGACAGGGGGAACAACTATGGCTACACCTTC.

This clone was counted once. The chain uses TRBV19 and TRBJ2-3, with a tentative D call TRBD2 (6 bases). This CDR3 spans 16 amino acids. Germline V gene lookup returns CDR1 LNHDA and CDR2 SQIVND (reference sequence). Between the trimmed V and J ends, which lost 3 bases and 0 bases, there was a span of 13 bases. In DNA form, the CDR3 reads TGTGCCAGTAGTATTCTAGCGAAGGCTAGCACAGATACGCAGTATTTT. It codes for CASSILAKASTDTQYF.

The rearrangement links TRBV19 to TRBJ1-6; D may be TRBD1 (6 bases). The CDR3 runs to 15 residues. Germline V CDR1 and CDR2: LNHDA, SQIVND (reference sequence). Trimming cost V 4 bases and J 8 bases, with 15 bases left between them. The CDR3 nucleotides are TGTGCCAGTAGTAAGGCAGGGGTTTACGATTCACCCCTCCACTTT. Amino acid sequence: CASSKAGVYDSPLHF.

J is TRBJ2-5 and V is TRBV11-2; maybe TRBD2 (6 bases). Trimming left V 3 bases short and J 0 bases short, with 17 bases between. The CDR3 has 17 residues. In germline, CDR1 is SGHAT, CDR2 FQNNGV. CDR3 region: CASSFMNWEAHQETQYF. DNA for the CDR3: TGTGCCAGCAGCTTTATGAATTGGGAGGCACACCAAGAGACCCAGTACTTC.

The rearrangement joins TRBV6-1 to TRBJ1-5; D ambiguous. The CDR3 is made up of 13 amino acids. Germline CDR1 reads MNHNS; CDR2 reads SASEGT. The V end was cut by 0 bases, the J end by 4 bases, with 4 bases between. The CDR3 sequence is CASSEAFNQPQHF. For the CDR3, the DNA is TGTGCCAGCAGTGAAGCGTTTAATCAGCCCCAGCATTTT.

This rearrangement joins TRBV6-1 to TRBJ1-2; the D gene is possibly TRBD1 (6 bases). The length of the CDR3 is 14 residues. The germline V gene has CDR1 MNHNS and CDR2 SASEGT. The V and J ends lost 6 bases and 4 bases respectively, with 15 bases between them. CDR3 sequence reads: CASSPGANVYGYTF. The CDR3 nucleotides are TGTGCCAGCAGCCCGGGGGCCAATGTCTATGGCTACACCTTC.

The CDR3 sequence is CASSYVAGGLYNEQFF. As DNA, the CDR3 is TGTGCCAGCAGCTACGTAGCGGGGGGCCTCTACAATGAGCAGTTCTTC. The chain has TRBV11-2 and TRBJ2-1, with 10 bases identical to TRBD2. Trimming cost V 4 bases and J 3 bases; bases outside gene matches: 6. Germline CDR1 SGHAT, CDR2 FQNNGV. The CDR3 loop spans 16 amino acids.

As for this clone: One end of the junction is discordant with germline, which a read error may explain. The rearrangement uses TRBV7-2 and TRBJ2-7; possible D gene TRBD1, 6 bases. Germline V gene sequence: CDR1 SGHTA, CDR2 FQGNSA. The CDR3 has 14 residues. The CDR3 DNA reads TGTGCCAGCAGATTAGGGGGTTCTACCTACGAGCAGTACTTC. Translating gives CASRLGGSTYEQYF.